The 30 T cell receptor beta chains below were found in one sample sequenced in a study of T-cell reconstitution after alpha-beta-depleted transplantation in children. Molecular barcoding with unique molecular identifiers was used for the TCRbeta library. TCRdb itself ran the PCR reads through MiXCR, one entry per CDR3 protein. The sample carries 200,000 to 300,000 distinct CDR3 sequences, 12% recorded once. Sample: PBMCs from the stem cell graft donor, taken from the stem cell graft. The receptors come from a human donor who donated a stem cell graft to a child with acute lymphoblastic leukemia.

A remark on this clonotype: This sequence may be a read error, since a much larger clone differs from it by one base. V gene TRBV9 combines with J gene TRBJ2-1, with TRBD1 as a possible D gene (5 bases). The CDR3 totals 12 residues. The germline V gene encodes CDR1 SGDLS and CDR2 YYNGEE. CDR3 nucleotide sequence: TGTGCCAGCAGCGTAGTGGACAATCAGCAGTTCTTC. Translated, it gives CASSVVDNQQFF.

The genes are TRBV27 and TRBJ2-7; TRBD1 agrees at 7 bases. Trimming took 5 bases from V and 5 from J; bases not matched to a gene: 12. The germline V gene has CDR1 MNHEY and CDR2 SMNVEV (reference sequence). This CDR3 comprises 15 residues. Here the CDR3 DNA reads TGTGCCAGCAGTCCCGAACCGGGACAGTCTCACGAGCAGTACTTC. Translated: CASSPEPGQSHEQYF.

This clonotype was counted many times. The chain carries TRBV9 and TRBJ1-1; D is unresolved. Germline values: CDR1 SGDLS, CDR2 YYNGEE. CDR3 length: 12 residues. Deletions cut 4 bases from V and 7 bases from J, with 11 bases between. CDR3 protein: CASSPGSVEAFF. CDR3 sequence (DNA): TGTGCCAGCAGCCCCGGATCTGTTGAAGCTTTCTTT.

The sample holds many counts of this clonotype. The rearrangement joins TRBV28 to TRBJ2-1, with 10 bases matching TRBD2. The CDR3 runs to 14 residues. With V trimmed by 8 bases and J by 4 bases, 5 bases remained unmatched. CDR1 is MDHEN and CDR2 is SYDVKM in the germline V gene. The chain's CDR3 is CASELAGGYNEQFF. CDR3 DNA: TGTGCCAGCGAGTTAGCGGGGGGATACAATGAGCAGTTCTTC.

In this sample, this clonotype turned up many times. The CDR3 sequence: CASSNGQGVNEQFF. In nucleotides, the CDR3 is TGCGCCAGCAGCAACGGACAGGGAGTGAATGAGCAGTTCTTC. The chain links TRBV5-1 to TRBJ2-1; 8 bases align to TRBD1. The CDR3 consists of 14 residues. Germline CDR1 and CDR2: SGHRS and YFSETQ. J was trimmed by 7 bases and V by 4 bases; bases with no gene match: 7.

This clonotype was seen at least ten times. The CDR3 is CASSSGQGRETQYF. The DNA of the CDR3 is TGCGCCAGCAGCTCGGGACAGGGAAGGGAGACCCAGTACTTC. This rearrangement joins TRBV5-1 to TRBJ2-5; 9 positions match TRBD1. The CDR3 runs to 14 residues. J gave up 5 bases and V 3 bases, and 5 bases lay outside the gene matches. Per the germline V gene, CDR1 is SGHRS and CDR2 is YFSETQ.

At least ten counts were recorded for this clonotype. This chain uses TRBV28 with TRBJ2-3; no reliable D call. The V end was cut by 3 bases, the J end by 0 bases, with 7 bases between. This CDR3 has 14 amino acids. Germline CDR1 reads MDHEN; CDR2 reads SYDVKM. The CDR3 protein is CASSFTASTDTQYF. CDR3 in DNA: TGTGCCAGCAGTTTTACAGCTAGCACAGATACGCAGTATTTT.

This clonotype has ten or more counts. The CDR3 sequence: CASGGTLPNEQFF. The CDR3 region has the DNA TGTGCTAGCGGCGGGACTCTACCGAATGAGCAGTTCTTC. This chain uses TRBV7-7 with TRBJ2-1; D is perhaps TRBD2 (6 bases). The CDR3 consists of 13 residues. Germline CDR1 is SSHAT and CDR2 is FNYEAQ (reference sequence).

In this sample, this clonotype turned up many times. The gene calls are TRBV18 and TRBJ2-5; D might be TRBD1 or TRBD2, each matching 5 bases. The CDR3 runs 13 residues. Germline CDR1 and CDR2: KGHSH and LQKENI. Trimming pared 3 bases from V and 5 bases from J, leaving 10 bases between. The CDR3 DNA sequence: TGTGCCAGCTCACCTTTCGGGACGGAGACCCAGTACTTC. It specifies CASSPFGTETQYF.

This clonotype was seen at least ten times. DNA for the CDR3: TGTGCCAGCAGCCCCGCAAGGGCTGAAGCTTTCTTT. This gives the protein CASSPARAEAFF. The chain links TRBV13 to TRBJ1-1; no reliable D call. The CDR3 covers 12 residues. Trimming cost V 5 bases and J 6 bases, with 10 bases left between them. From germline, CDR1 is PRHDT and CDR2 FYEKMQ (reference sequence). Full variable domain (rest looked up from reference TRBV13 and TRBJ1-1): AAGVIQSPRHLIKEKRETATLKCYPIPRHDTVYWYQQGPGQDPQFLISFYEKMQSDKGSIPDRFSAQQFSDYHSELNMSSLELGDSALYFCASSPARAEAFFGQGTRLTVV.

This clonotype has a count of ten or more. This chain connects TRBV7-2 to TRBJ2-1; TRBD2 matches 8 bases. The CDR3 sequence is 18 residues long. Looked up from germline, CDR1 is SGHTA and CDR2 is FQGNSA. V shed 1 base and J 2 bases; nucleotides not matched to a gene: 10. The CDR3 loop is CASSLGSGAGGAYNEQFF. DNA for the CDR3: TGTGCCAGCAGCTTAGGCTCCGGGGCGGGGGGCGCCTACAATGAGCAGTTCTTC.

In this sample, this clonotype turned up many times. The chain employs TRBV5-1 and TRBJ1-5; 8 positions agree with TRBD1. V shed 4 bases, J shed 4 bases, and the junction held 7 bases outside the gene matches. The CDR3 runs to 15 residues. Germline CDR1 reads SGHRS; CDR2 reads YFSETQ. In DNA form, the CDR3 reads TGCGCCAGCAGCGCAGGGGGCAATTGGAATCAGCCCCAGCATTTT. Protein sequence: CASSAGGNWNQPQHF.

This clonotype occurred many times. This chain links TRBV9 with TRBJ2-1; 7 bases are shared with TRBD2. Germline CDR1 and CDR2: SGDLS and YYNGEE. The junction had 12 bases not matched to a gene; V was cut back by 0 bases and J by 0 bases. This CDR3 has 19 residues. The CDR3 loop is CASSVAPSGGGPSYNEQFF. The CDR3 nucleotides read TGTGCCAGCAGCGTAGCCCCATCCGGGGGAGGGCCCTCCTACAATGAGCAGTTCTTC.

Notes on this clonotype: With a much larger clone just one base away, this may be a read error. The chain combines TRBV5-1 with TRBJ1-2; no clear D gene. The CDR3 has 15 amino acids. From germline, CDR1 is SGHRS and CDR2 YFSETQ. The germline V and J ends were trimmed by 4 bases and 4 bases, with 17 bases remaining between them. In nucleotides, the CDR3 is TGCGCCAGCAGCGCCTACACGGGCCCCTCCTATGGCTACACCTTC. Its translation is CASSAYTGPSYGYTF.

This clonotype was seen at least ten times. V and J are TRBV7-9 and TRBJ1-3, with 7 bases matching TRBD1. The CDR3 extends over 17 amino acids. The V gene end was trimmed by 5 bases and the J gene end by 1 base; junction bases not matched to a gene: 11. Germline CDR1 is SEHNR and CDR2 is FQNEAQ (reference sequence). Here the CDR3 reads CASSLLQQGESGNTIYF. The DNA of the CDR3 is TGTGCCAGCAGCCTCCTCCAGCAGGGGGAATCTGGAAACACCATATATTTT.

In its sample, this clonotype was seen many times. This sequence joins TRBV12-3 or TRBV12-4 and TRBJ1-1; perhaps TRBD1 as D (5 bases). V lost 5 bases, J lost 5 bases, and 21 bases lay in between. The CDR3 is 16 amino acids. CDR3 region: CASSPPDGGVRTEAFF. DNA for the CDR3: TGTGCCAGCAGTCCGCCTGACGGGGGGGTGCGGACTGAAGCTTTCTTT.

At least ten counts were recorded for this clonotype. Mismatch with germline at one junction end may stem from a read error. The chain has TRBV12-3 or TRBV12-4 and TRBJ2-3; D remains unclear. CDR3 size: 11 residues. The CDR3 DNA reads TGTGCCAGCAGTTTTGGAAGTTTTCCGCGTTTT. This sequence encodes CASSFGSFPRF.

The table lists this clonotype with many counts. The chain couples TRBV9 to TRBJ2-1; TRBD2 matches 7 bases. The trim removed 5 bases at V and 5 bases at J, leaving 7 bases unmatched. This CDR3 is built from 14 residues. CDR1 is SGDLS, CDR2 YYNGEE, per germline. CDR3 amino acids: CASSYSGRHNEQFF. As DNA, the CDR3 is TGTGCCAGCAGTTATAGCGGGCGACACAATGAGCAGTTCTTC.

This clonotype was seen repeatedly, ten times or more. The chain employs TRBV5-1 and TRBJ2-3, with D uncertain. Trimming left V 1 base short and J 6 bases short, with 9 bases between. The CDR3 covers 13 residues. The germline gives CDR1 SGHRS, CDR2 YFSETQ. In nucleotides, the CDR3 is TGCGCCAGCAGCTTGACCGTGGGCGATACGCAGTATTTT. Protein sequence: CASSLTVGDTQYF. The variable domain in full, with the rest retrieved from reference TRBV5-1 and TRBJ2-3, is KAGVTQTPRYLIKTRGQQVTLSCSPISGHRSVSWYQQTPGQGLQFLFEYFSETQRNKGNFPGRFSGRQFSNSRSEMNVSTLELGDSALYLCASSLTVGDTQYFGPGTRLTVL.

This clonotype was counted at least ten times. The rearrangement links TRBV6-4 to TRBJ2-3; TRBD1 might be the D (6 bases). Germline CDR1 MRHNA, CDR2 SNTAGT. Trimming cost V 4 bases and J 2 bases, with 13 bases left between them. The CDR3 spans 15 residues. CDR3 sequence (DNA): TGTGCCAGCAGTGCAGGGGCCAGTGACACAGATACGCAGTATTTT. It codes for CASSAGASDTDTQYF.

In this sample, this clonotype turned up many times. This chain connects TRBV6-4 to TRBJ2-3; D is perhaps TRBD2 (6 bases). Per the germline V gene, CDR1 is MRHNA and CDR2 is SNTAGT. Trimming removed 9 bases from V and 0 bases from J, with 13 bases in between. The CDR3 contains 14 residues. The CDR3, as DNA: TGTGCCAGTCGAATAGCGGCAAGCACAGATACGCAGTATTTT. Protein product: CASRIAASTDTQYF.

Ten or more counts support this clonotype. J is TRBJ2-1 and V is TRBV5-1; D may be TRBD1 (5 bases). V was shortened by 2 bases and J by 5 bases, with 11 bases between the two germline ends. The CDR3 spans 14 residues. Germline-derived CDR1 and CDR2 are SGHRS and YFSETQ. CDR3 in amino acids: CASSLNRPDNEQFF. CDR3 nucleotide sequence: TGCGCCAGCAGCTTAAACAGGCCTGACAATGAGCAGTTCTTC.

At least ten counts were recorded for this clonotype. The chain recombines TRBV20-1 with TRBJ2-7, with D perhaps matching TRBD1 or TRBD2 (6 bases each). Germline V gene lookup returns CDR1 DFQATT and CDR2 SNEGSKA (reference sequence). This CDR3 is 13 amino acids long. Deletions cut 6 bases from V and 2 bases from J, with 14 bases between. For the CDR3, the DNA is TGCAGTGCCTTCGAAGGGGGGCCCTACGAGCAGTACTTC. This codes for CSAFEGGPYEQYF.

This clonotype showed up many times. J is TRBJ1-6 and V is TRBV20-1; no clear D gene. The CDR3 covers 16 residues. Germline V gene data show CDR1 as DFQATT and CDR2 as SNEGSKA (reference sequence). The ends were cut back, 1 base at V and 6 bases at J, with 16 bases in the middle. CDR3: CSARAFGGQINSPLHF. Written as DNA, the CDR3 is TGCAGTGCTAGAGCATTCGGCGGGCAGATTAATTCACCCCTCCACTTT.

This clonotype was observed at least ten times. The chain links TRBV4-3 to TRBJ1-2; TRBD1 aligns across 8 bases. Germline V CDR1 and CDR2: LGHNA, YSLEER. V trimming: 4 bases; J trimming: 3 bases; junction bases outside the gene matches: 4. The CDR3 spans 14 residues. In nucleotides, the CDR3 is TGCGCCAGCAGCCGTGGGGGACAGGACTATGGCTACACCTTC. Protein: CASSRGGQDYGYTF.

This clonotype was detected ten times or more. The chain employs TRBV5-1 and TRBJ2-3, with 9 bases aligning to TRBD1. Germline trimming cut 0 bases from V and 6 bases from J; bases unmatched to any gene: 5. Germline assignment: CDR1 SGHRS and CDR2 YFSETQ. This CDR3 is 15 amino acids long. Written as DNA, the CDR3 is TGCGCCAGCAGCTTGGGGGGGACAGGGTTCGATACGCAGTATTTT. It codes for CASSLGGTGFDTQYF.

This clonotype was counted ten times or more. The chain carries TRBV10-3 and TRBJ1-3; 9 bases agree with TRBD1. Germline V gene data show CDR1 as ENHRY and CDR2 as SYGVKD. The CDR3 extends over 15 amino acids. The ends lost 3 bases at V and 7 bases at J; junction bases unmatched: 7. This CDR3 reads CAISDRTGEKNTIYF. The CDR3 DNA follows: TGTGCCATCAGTGACCGGACAGGGGAGAAGAACACCATATATTTT.

In this sample, this clonotype turned up many times. The chain uses TRBV27 and TRBJ1-5; D gene ambiguous. Per germline, CDR1 MNHEY and CDR2 SMNVEV (reference sequence). The CDR3 loop spans 15 amino acids. Between the trimmed V and J ends, which lost 3 bases and 0 bases, there was a span of 9 bases. The DNA for the CDR3 is TGTGCCAGCAGTTTTTCACGGTATAGCAATCAGCCCCAGCATTTT. Protein product: CASSFSRYSNQPQHF.

This clonotype was detected many times. This chain uses TRBV5-1 with TRBJ2-2, with D possibly TRBD2 on 6 matching bases. Germline values: CDR1 SGHRS, CDR2 YFSETQ. The V gene lost 5 bases and the J gene lost 7 bases, with 30 bases spanning the gap. The CDR3 is 19 amino acids. CDR3 region: CASRLPGRIMGGSHGELFF. In nucleotides, the CDR3 is TGCGCCAGCAGGCTCCCGGGACGGATAATGGGAGGCTCTCACGGGGAGCTGTTTTTT.

This clonotype was observed a few times. V gene TRBV7-9 combines with J gene TRBJ2-1; 10 bases map to TRBD2. The CDR3 contains 15 residues. Germline CDR1 reads SEHNR; CDR2 reads FQNEAQ (reference sequence). Unmatched junction bases numbered 8, after V lost 5 bases and J lost 7 bases. The CDR3 is CASSDTSGNLNEQFF. In DNA, the CDR3 is TGTGCCAGCAGCGACACTAGCGGGAATTTAAATGAGCAGTTCTTC.